This T cell receptor beta chain was profiled in a study of T cell responses to AZD1222 COVID-19 vaccine listed by TCRdb under 2021. Some background on the complete study: A total of around 240 trial participants underwent TCR sequencing, of whom some 210 received two doses of AZD1222 and about 25 received two doses of the MenACWY control vaccine. Enrollment into the trials was organized by age into subgroups of 18-55, 56-69 and 70-plus years, and those subgroups contained around 150, 28 and 57 TCR-sequenced participants, respectively.

The sample's time point label, decoded: about 28 days (+/-7) after the second vaccine dose. AZD1222 recipients with second doses at about 4 weeks or about 12 weeks were pooled, because spike-specific TCR depth and breadth did not differ between schedules. Vaccinee samples were obtained from the UK trials COV001 and COV002, which included a single-blind randomized controlled phase 2/3 trial of AZD1222 (ChAdOx1 nCoV-19) in healthy adults. Trial participant PBMC samples were collected at day 0 and day 28 after the second dose for TCRbeta chain sequencing. The study at large found these results: Most participants were white British and females outnumbered males, and the authors suggested that clonal diversity may have been underestimated. Only five to seven AZD1222 recipients were SARS-CoV-2 seropositive at baseline, limiting conclusions about previously exposed vaccinees. After two AZD1222 doses, both the breadth and the depth of spike-specific TCRs were significantly higher than at day 0 and than in MenACWY recipients. The vaccine-associated CD4 TCRs covered the entire spike protein, and the dominant responses fell in regions 160-218 and 743-854. Because no day 14 peak-response samples were available, repertoires were characterized only after the peak T cell response. In the small 56-69-year group, the increase in depth fell short of significance, most likely because of low power. Reportedly, close to half of the unique spike-specific TCRs recognized epitopes lying outside the regions that are mutated in the B.1.351 and B.1.1.7 variants.

V is clipped by 5 bases and J by 2 bases, and the sequence between their germline boundaries is 11 bases long. CDR1 WNHNN and CDR2 SYGVQD were looked up in the germline V gene (reference sequence). The CDR3, cysteine through phenylalanine, is 14 amino acids long. CDR3 DNA only is kept here, 42 bases in frame from base 1. The CDR3 regions of human TCRbeta chains were analyzed by immunosequencing. As for how the authors treated the data: Repertoire TCRs were checked for matches against a reference library of SARS-CoV-2-specific TCRs that had been generated using the MIRA antigen-specificity platform. Breadth meant the fraction of unique TCRs that were SARS-CoV-2-associated, whereas depth meant the fraction of total T cells that were SARS-CoV-2-associated. Using the MIRA data, every spike-specific TCR was mapped to the spike region that the TCR reacted to and assigned to either a CD4 or a CD8 class. Log10-transformed breadth and depth values were compared by one-way ANOVA with Sidak's multiple comparisons tests. TCRdb holds this immuneACCESS table with in-frame rearrangements only. Some clones are missing; in checked studies, unresolved V genes explain under half, and the rest has no known cause. The V and J calls and clone size are taken from that table; D and trimming were inferred from the DNA. This sample holds around 120,000 clones; around 91% were observed only once. The ten largest account for 1.6% of the sample.

In the case of this clone: What antigen it recognizes has not been identified. Qualities for individual bases were not recorded, and no much larger clone is one base off.

Sequencing used peripheral blood, obtained 28 days after the second AZD1222 dose. This sequence was found in an adult who received the AZD1222 COVID-19 vaccine. The sequence is built from TRBV10-1 and TRBJ2-3, with a tentative D gene TRBD2 over 5 matching bases. The DNA is as follows: TGCGCCAGCAGTTTGGACTTCTCCACAGATACGCAGTATTTT. The translation is CASSLDFSTDTQYF.